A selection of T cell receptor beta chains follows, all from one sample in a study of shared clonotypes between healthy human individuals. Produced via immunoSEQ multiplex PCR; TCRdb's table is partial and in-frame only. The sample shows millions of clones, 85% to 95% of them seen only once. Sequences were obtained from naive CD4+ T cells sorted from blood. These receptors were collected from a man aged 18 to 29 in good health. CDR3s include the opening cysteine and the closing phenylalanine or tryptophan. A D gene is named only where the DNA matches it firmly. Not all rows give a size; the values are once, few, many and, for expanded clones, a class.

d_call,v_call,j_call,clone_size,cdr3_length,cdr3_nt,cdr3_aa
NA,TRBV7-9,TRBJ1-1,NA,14,TGTGCCAGCAGCCCCTATCGGTCGAACACTGAAGCTTTCTTT,CASSPYRSNTEAFF
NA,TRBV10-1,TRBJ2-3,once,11,TGCGCCAGCAGTGGGCGGGCAGGAAGGTATTTT,CASSGRAGRYF
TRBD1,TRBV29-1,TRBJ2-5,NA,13,TGCAGCGCCCCGAGGACAGGGAGGGAGACCCAGTACTTC,CSAPRTGRETQYF
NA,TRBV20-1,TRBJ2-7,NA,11,TGCAGTGCTAAAACAGGCCCCGAGCAGTACTTC,CSAKTGPEQYF
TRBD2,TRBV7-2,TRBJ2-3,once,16,TGTGCCAGCAGCTTTACTAGCGGGAGGGCCCCGGATACGCAGTATTTT,CASSFTSGRAPDTQYF
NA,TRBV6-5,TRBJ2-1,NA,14,TGTGCCAGCAGTTACACCGGCGGGGCTGATGAGCAGTTCTTC,CASSYTGGADEQFF
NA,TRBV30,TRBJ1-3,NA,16,TGTGCCTGGAGTCTACTCTCAGGGGTCTCTGGAAACACCATATATTTT,CAWSLLSGVSGNTIYF
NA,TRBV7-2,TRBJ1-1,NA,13,TGTGCCAGCAGCAGATGGGACGGAACTGAAGCTTTCTTT,CASSRWDGTEAFF
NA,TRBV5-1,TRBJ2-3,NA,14,TGCGCCAGCAGCTTGCAGGATGGCACAGATACGCAGTATTTT,CASSLQDGTDTQYF
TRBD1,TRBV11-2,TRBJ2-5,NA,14,TGTGCCAGCAGCCGGCAGGGGGCCGGAGAGACCCAGTACTTC,CASSRQGAGETQYF
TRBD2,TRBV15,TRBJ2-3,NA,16,TGTGCCACCAGCAGAGATACGGGGGGTAGCACAGATACGCAGTATTTT,CATSRDTGGSTDTQYF
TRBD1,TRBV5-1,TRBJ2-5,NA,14,TGCGCCAGCAGCTTTGGGACAGGGAAAGAGACCCAGTACTTC,CASSFGTGKETQYF
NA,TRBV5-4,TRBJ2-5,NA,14,TGTGCCAGCAGCTCGCGGGACTTCCAAGAGACCCAGTACTTC,CASSSRDFQETQYF
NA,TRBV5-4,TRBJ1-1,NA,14,TGTGCCAGCAGCCCAGCCGACCCGAACACTGAAGCTTTCTTT,CASSPADPNTEAFF
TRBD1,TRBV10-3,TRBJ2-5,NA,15,TGTGCCATCAGTGAGCCGGCAGGGGGCTGGGAGACCCAGTACTTC,CAISEPAGGWETQYF
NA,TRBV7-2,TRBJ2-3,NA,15,TGTGCCAGCAGCTTACGTACAGGTCGCACAGATACGCAGTATTTT,CASSLRTGRTDTQYF
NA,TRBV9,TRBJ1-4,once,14,TGTGCCAGCAGCCGACAGACCTTTAATGAAAAACTGTTTTTT,CASSRQTFNEKLFF
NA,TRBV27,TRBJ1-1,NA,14,TGTGCCAGCAGTTTCTCTTCGGGTACCACTGAAGCTTTCTTT,CASSFSSGTTEAFF
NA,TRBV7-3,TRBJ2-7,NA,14,TGTGCCAGCAGCTTAAGCCTCACGGCGGATGAGCAGTACTTC,CASSLSLTADEQYF
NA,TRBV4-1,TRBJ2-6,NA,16,TGCGCCAGCAGCCACTTAAGCTTCTCTGGGGCCAACGTCCTGACTTTC,CASSHLSFSGANVLTF
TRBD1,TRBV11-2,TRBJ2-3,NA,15,TGTGCCAGCAGCTTAAGGCTACAGGGGCGTGATACGCAGTATTTT,CASSLRLQGRDTQYF
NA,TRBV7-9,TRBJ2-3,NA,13,TGTGCCAGCAGCTTCTCTGCGACAGATACGCAGTATTTT,CASSFSATDTQYF
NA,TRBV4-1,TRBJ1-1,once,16,TGCGCCAGCAGCCAATTCCCCCGGGGGGCAAACACTGAAGCTTTCTTT,CASSQFPRGANTEAFF
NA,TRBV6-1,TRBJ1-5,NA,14,TGTGCCAGCAGTGAACAGGGAAGGGGTCAGCCCCAGCATTTT,CASSEQGRGQPQHF